This T cell receptor (beta chain) was sequenced during a study of blood T cell repertoires in COVID-19. Study information: There were acute and convalescent COVID-19 samples, and they came from the United States, Italy and Spain. The cDNA or gDNA used as material had been derived from T cells, B-cell-depleted T cells, or PBMCs.

This clone was observed a handful of times. This CDR3 has 15 residues. V trimming: 3 bases; J trimming: 4 bases; junction bases outside the gene matches: 8. Germline V gene data show CDR1 as LGHDT and CDR2 as YNNKEL (reference sequence). In the study's own analysis: Estimation of nucleated cell counts was performed using reference gene primer amplification. TCRdb keeps only in-frame clones here, not all; method: immunoSEQ multiplex PCR. V, J and clone size derive from that table, while D and trimming were established from the DNA sequence. In the table there are roughly 250,000 clones, about 73% of which are singletons.

The rearrangement links TRBV3-1 (or the pseudogene TRBV3-2) to TRBJ1-1; TRBD1 agrees at 7 bases. Sequenced material: peripheral blood. The TCR sequence derives from a woman at least 80 years old with acute or convalescent COVID-19. The CDR3 loop is CASSQFTGDFTEAFF. The CDR3 DNA reads as TGTGCCAGCAGCCAGTTTACAGGGGATTTCACTGAAGCTTTCTTT.